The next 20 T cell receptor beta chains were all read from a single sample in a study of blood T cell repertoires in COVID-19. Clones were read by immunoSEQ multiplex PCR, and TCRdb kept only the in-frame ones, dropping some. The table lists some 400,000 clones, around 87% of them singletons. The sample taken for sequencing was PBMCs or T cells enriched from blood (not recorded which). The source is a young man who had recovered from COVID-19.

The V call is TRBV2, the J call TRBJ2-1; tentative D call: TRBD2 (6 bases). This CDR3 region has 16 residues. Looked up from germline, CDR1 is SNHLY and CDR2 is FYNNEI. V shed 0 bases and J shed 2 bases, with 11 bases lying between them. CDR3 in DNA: TGTGCCAGCAGTGAAGCGGGGGGACCTACCTACAATGAGCAGTTCTTC. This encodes CASSEAGGPTYNEQFF.

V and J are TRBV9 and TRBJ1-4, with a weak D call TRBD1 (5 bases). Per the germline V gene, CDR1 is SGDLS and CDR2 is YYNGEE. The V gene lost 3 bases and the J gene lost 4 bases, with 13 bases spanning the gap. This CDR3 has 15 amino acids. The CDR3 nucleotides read TGTGCCAGCAGCGGGCGGGACGGATATAATGAAAAACTGTTTTTT. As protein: CASSGRDGYNEKLFF.

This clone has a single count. CDR3 sequence reads: CASSNERGVEQFF. The DNA of the CDR3 is TGTGCCAGCAGTAACGAGCGGGGGGTTGAGCAGTTCTTC. V usage is TRBV6-2 or TRBV6-3 and J usage is TRBJ2-1; 9 positions agree with TRBD2. The length of the CDR3 is 13 residues. The V segment lost 5 bases and the J segment 9 bases; nucleotides outside the gene matches: 5. The germline V gene has CDR1 MNHEY and CDR2 SVGEGT.

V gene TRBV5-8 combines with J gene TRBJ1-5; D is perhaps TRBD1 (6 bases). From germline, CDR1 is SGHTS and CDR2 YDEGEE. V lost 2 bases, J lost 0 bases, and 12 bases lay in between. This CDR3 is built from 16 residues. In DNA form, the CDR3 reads TGTGCCAGCAGCTTAGGACAGCCATATAGCAATCAGCCCCAGCATTTT. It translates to CASSLGQPYSNQPQHF. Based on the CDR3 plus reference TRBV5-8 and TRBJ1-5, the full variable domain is EAGVTQSPTHLIKTRGQQATLRCSPISGHTSVYWYQQALGLGLQFLLWYDEGEERNRGNFPPRFSGRQFPNYSSELNVNALELEDSALYLCASSLGQPYSNQPQHFGDGTRLSIL.

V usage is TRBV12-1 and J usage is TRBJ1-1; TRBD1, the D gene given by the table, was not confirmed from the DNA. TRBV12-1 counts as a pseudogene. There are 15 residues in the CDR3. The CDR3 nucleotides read TGTGCCAGCAGCTTGGATTACAGGGGGCGGACTGAAGCTTTCTTT. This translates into CASSLDYRGRTEAFF.

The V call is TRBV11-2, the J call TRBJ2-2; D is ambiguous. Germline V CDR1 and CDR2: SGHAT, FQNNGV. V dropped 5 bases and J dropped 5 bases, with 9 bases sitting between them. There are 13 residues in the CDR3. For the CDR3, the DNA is TGTGCCAGCAGCGTCACATTGACCGGGGAGCTGTTTTTT. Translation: CASSVTLTGELFF.

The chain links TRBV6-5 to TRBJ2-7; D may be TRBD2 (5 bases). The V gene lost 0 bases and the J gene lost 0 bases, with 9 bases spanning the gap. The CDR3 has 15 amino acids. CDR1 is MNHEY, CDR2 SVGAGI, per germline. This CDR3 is CASSYSGVSSYEQYF. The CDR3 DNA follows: TGTGCCAGCAGTTACTCCGGGGTCAGCTCCTACGAGCAGTACTTC.

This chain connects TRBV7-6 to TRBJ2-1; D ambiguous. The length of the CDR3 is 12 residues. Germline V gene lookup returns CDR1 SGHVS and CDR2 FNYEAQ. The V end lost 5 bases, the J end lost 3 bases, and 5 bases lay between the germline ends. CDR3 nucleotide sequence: TGTGCCAGCAGCCAGGACTACAATGAGCAGTTCTTC. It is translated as CASSQDYNEQFF.

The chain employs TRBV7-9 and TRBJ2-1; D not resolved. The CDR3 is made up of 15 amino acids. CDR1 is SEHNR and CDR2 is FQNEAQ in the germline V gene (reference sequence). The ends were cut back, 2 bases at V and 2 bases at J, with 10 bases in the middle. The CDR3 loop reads CASSLRESPYNEQFF. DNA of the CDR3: TGTGCCAGCAGCTTAAGAGAAAGCCCCTACAATGAGCAGTTCTTC.

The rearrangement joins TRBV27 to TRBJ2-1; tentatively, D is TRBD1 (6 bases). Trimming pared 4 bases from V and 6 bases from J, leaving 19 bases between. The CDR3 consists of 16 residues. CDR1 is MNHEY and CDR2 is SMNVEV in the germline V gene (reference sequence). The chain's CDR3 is CASSSLGAWASNEQFF. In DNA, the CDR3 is TGTGCCAGCAGTTCCCTGGGGGCCTGGGCCTCCAATGAGCAGTTCTTC.

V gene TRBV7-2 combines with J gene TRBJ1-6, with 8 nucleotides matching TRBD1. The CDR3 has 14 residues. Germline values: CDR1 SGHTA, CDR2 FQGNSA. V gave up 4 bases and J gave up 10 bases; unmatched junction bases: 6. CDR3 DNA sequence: TGTGCCAGCAGCTCCGACAGGGGAAGATCACCCCTCCACTTT. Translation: CASSSDRGRSPLHF. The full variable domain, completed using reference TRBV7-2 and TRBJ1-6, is GAGVSQSPSNKVTEKGKDVELRCDPISGHTALYWYRQSLGQGLEFLIYFQGNSAPDKSGLPSDRFSAERTGGSVSTLTIQRTQQEDSAVYLCASSSDRGRSPLHFGNGTRLTVT.

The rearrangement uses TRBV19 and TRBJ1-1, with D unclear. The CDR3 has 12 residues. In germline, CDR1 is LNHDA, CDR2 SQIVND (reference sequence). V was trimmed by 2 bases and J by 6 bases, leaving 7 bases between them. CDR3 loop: CASSIRSAEAFF. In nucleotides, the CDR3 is TGTGCCAGTAGTATAAGGAGCGCTGAAGCTTTCTTT. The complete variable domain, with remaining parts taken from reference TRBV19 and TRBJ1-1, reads DGGITQSPKYLFRKEGQNVTLSCEQNLNHDAMYWYRQDPGQGLRLIYYSQIVNDFQKGDIAEGYSVSREKKESFPLTVTSAQKNPTAFYLCASSIRSAEAFFGQGTRLTVV.

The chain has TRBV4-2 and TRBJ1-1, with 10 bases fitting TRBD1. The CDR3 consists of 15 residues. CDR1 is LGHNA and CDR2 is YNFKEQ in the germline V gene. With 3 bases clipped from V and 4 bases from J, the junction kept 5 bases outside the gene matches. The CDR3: CASSQDRGISTEAFF. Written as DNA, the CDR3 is TGTGCCAGCAGCCAGGACAGGGGGATTTCCACTGAAGCTTTCTTT.

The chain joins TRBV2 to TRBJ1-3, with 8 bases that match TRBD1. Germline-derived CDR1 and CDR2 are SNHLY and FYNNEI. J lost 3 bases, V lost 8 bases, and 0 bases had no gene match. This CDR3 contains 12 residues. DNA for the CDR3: TGTGCCAGCGACAGGGGTGGAAACACCATATATTTT. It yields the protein CASDRGGNTIYF.

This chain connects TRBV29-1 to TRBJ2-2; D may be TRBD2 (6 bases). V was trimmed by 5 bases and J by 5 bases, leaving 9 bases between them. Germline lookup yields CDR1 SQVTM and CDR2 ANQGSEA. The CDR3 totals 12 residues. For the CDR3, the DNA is TGCAGCGTTCAACTAGCAACCGGGGAGCTGTTTTTT. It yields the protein CSVQLATGELFF.

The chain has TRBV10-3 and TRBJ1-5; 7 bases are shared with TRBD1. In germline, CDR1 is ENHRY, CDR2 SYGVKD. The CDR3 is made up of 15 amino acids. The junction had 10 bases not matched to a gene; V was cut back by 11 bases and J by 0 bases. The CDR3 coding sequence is TGTGCCGCTTCAGAGGGACAGAATAGCAATCAGCCCCAGCATTTT. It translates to CAASEGQNSNQPQHF.

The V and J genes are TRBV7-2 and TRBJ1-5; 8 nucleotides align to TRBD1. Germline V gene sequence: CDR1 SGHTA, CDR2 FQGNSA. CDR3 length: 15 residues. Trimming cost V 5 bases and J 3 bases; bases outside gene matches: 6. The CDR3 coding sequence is TGTGCCAGCAGCCCCCGGACAGGGTACAATCAGCCCCAGCATTTT. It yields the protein CASSPRTGYNQPQHF.

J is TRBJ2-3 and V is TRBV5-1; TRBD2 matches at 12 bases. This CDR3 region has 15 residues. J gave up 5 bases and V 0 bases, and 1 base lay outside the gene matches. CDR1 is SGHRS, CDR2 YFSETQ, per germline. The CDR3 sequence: CASSLGGLAGDTQYF. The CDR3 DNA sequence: TGCGCCAGCAGCTTGGGGGGACTAGCGGGAGATACGCAGTATTTT.

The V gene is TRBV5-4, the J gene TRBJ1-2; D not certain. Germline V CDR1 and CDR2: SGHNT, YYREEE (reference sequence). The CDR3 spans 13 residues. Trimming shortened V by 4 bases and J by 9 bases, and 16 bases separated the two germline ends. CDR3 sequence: CASSTIAEGRYTF. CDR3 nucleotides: TGTGCCAGCAGCACAATCGCCGAGGGCCGCTACACCTTC.

The CDR3 DNA reads TGTGCCAGCAGCTTGCGGGGGGAGGACATTCAGTACTTC. Residues: CASSLRGEDIQYF. The J gene is TRBJ2-4, the V gene TRBV5-4; 7 bases align to TRBD2. The germline gives CDR1 SGHNT, CDR2 YYREEE (reference sequence). The CDR3 runs 13 residues. The ends lost 1 base at V and 8 bases at J; junction bases unmatched: 3.